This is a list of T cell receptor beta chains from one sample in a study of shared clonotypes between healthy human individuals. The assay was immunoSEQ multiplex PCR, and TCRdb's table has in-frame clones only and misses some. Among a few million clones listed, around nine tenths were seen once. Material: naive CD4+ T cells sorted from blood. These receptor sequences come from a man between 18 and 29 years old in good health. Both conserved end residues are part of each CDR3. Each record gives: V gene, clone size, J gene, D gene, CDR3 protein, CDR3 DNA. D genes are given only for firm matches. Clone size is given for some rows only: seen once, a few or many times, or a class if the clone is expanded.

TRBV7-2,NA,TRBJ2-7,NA,CASSGDFFEQYF,TGTGCCAGCAGCGGGGACTTTTTCGAGCAGTACTTC
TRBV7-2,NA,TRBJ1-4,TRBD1,CASSLDRGSEKLFF,TGTGCCAGCAGCTTAGACAGGGGGAGTGAAAAACTGTTTTTT
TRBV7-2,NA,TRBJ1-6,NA,CASSLVGEGSPLHF,TGTGCCAGCAGCTTAGTCGGGGAAGGTTCACCCCTCCACTTT
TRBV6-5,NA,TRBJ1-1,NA,CASSYLDGNTEAFF,TGTGCCAGCAGTTACTTAGACGGGAACACTGAAGCTTTCTTT
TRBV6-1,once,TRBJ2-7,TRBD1,CASRDRQGPTYEQYF,TGTGCCAGCAGAGACAGACAGGGACCTACCTACGAGCAGTACTTC
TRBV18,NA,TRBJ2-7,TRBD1,CASSPRTGLKYEQYF,TGTGCCAGCTCACCACGGACAGGGCTGAAGTACGAGCAGTACTTC
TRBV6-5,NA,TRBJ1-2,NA,CASSLTATYGYTF,TGTGCCAGCAGTCTGACGGCGACCTATGGCTACACCTTC
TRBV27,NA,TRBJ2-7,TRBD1,CASSLQSGTGGYEQYF,TGTGCCAGCAGTCTCCAATCCGGGACAGGGGGCTACGAGCAGTACTTC
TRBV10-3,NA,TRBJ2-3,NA,CAISERAGRPDTQYF,TGTGCCATCAGTGAGAGAGCGGGTCGCCCAGATACGCAGTATTTT
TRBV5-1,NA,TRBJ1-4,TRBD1,CASSLGTGGQEKLFF,TGCGCCAGCAGCTTGGGGACAGGGGGGCAAGAAAAACTGTTTTTT
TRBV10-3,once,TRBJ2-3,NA,CAISGGGDSTDTQYF,TGTGCCATCAGTGGAGGGGGGGATAGCACAGATACGCAGTATTTT
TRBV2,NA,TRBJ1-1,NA,CASSERLVTEAFF,TGTGCCAGCAGTGAAAGGCTTGTCACTGAAGCTTTCTTT
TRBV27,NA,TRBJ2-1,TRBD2,CASSLLAGSSYNEQFF,TGTGCCAGCAGTTTACTAGCGGGATCCTCCTACAATGAGCAGTTCTTC
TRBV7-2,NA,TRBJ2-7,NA,CASSLGRQAVHYEQYF,TGTGCCAGCAGCTTAGGAAGACAGGCAGTGCACTACGAGCAGTACTTC